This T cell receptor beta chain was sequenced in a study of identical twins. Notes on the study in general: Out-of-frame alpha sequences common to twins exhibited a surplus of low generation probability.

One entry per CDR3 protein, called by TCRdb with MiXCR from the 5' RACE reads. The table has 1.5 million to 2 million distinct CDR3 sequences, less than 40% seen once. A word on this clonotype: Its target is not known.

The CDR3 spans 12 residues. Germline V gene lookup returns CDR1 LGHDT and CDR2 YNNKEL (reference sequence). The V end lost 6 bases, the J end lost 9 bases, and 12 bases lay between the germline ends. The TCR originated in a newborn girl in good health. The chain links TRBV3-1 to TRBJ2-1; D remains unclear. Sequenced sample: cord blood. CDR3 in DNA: TGTGCCAGCAGTTTCGACTTAAGTGAGCAGTTCTTC. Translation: CASSFDLSEQFF.